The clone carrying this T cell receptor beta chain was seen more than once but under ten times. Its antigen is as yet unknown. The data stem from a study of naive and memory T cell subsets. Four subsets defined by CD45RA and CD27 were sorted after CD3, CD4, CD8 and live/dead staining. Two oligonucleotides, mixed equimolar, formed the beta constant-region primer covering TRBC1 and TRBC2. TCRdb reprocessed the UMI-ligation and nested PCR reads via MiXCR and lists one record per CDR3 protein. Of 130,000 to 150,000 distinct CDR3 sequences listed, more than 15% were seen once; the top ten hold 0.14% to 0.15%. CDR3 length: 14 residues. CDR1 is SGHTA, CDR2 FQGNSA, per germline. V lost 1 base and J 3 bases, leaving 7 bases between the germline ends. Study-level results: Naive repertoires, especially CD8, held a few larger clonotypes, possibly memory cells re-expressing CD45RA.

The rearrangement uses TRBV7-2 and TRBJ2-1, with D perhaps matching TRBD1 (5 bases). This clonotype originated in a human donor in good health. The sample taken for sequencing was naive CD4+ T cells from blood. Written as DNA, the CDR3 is TGTGCCAGCAGCTTAGGACAGATCTACAATGAGCAGTTCTTC. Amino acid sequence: CASSLGQIYNEQFF.